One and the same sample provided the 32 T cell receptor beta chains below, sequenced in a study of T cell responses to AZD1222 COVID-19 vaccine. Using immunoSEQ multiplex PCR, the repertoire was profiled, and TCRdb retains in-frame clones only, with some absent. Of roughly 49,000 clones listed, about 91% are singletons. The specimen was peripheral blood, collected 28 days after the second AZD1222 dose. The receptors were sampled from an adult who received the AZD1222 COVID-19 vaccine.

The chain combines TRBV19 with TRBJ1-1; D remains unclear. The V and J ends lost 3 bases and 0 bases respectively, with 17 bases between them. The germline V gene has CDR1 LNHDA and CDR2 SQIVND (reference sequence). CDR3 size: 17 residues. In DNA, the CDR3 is TGTGCCAGTAGTATGGGCCCCCGCGCGGGATTGAACACTGAAGCTTTCTTT. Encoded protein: CASSMGPRAGLNTEAFF. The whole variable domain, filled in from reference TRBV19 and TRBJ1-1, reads DGGITQSPKYLFRKEGQNVTLSCEQNLNHDAMYWYRQDPGQGLRLIYYSQIVNDFQKGDIAEGYSVSREKKESFPLTVTSAQKNPTAFYLCASSMGPRAGLNTEAFFGQGTRLTVV.

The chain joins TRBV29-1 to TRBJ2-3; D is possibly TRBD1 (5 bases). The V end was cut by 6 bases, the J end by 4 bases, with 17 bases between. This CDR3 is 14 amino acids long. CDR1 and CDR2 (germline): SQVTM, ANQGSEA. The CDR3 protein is CSVGRVAGSDTQYF. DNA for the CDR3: TGCAGCGTCGGAAGGGTCGCAGGGTCAGATACGCAGTATTTT.

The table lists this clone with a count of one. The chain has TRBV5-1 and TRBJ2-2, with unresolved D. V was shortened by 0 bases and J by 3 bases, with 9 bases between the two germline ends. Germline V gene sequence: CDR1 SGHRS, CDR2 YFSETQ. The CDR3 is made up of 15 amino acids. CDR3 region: CASSLDPRHTGELFF. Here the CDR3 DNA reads TGCGCCAGCAGCTTGGATCCTCGGCACACCGGGGAGCTGTTTTTT.

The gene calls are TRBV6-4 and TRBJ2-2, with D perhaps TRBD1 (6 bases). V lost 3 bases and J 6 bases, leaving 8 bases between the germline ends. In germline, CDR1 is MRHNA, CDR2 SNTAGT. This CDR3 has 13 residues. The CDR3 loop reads CASSEQGAGELFF. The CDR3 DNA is TGTGCCAGCAGTGAACAGGGTGCCGGGGAGCTGTTTTTT.

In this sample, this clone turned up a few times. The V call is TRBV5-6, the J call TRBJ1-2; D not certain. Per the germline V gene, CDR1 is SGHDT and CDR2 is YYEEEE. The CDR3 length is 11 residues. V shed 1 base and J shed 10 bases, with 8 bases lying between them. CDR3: CASSLNLDYTF. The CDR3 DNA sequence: TGTGCCAGCAGCTTGAACCTGGACTACACCTTC.

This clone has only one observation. Here the CDR3 reads CASSGTGMNTEAFF. CDR3 nucleotide sequence: TGTGCCAGCAGTGGGACAGGGATGAACACTGAAGCTTTCTTT. The chain couples TRBV28 to TRBJ1-1; 9 positions agree with TRBD1. Germline V gene data show CDR1 as MDHEN and CDR2 as SYDVKM. V shed 5 bases and J 0 bases; nucleotides not matched to a gene: 1. The CDR3 extends over 14 amino acids.

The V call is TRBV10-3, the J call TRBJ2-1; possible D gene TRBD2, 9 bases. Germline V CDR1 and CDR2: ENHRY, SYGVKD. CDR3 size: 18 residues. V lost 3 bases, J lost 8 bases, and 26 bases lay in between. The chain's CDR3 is CAISDPRGLSGSSDEQFF. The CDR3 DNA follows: TGTGCCATCAGTGACCCCAGGGGGCTTAGCGGGAGCTCCGATGAGCAGTTCTTC.

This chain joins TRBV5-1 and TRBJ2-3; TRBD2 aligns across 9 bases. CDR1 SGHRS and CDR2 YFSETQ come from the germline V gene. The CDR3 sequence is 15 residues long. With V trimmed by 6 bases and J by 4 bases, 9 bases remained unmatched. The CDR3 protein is CASTSGTKGADTQYF. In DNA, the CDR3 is TGCGCCAGCACTAGCGGGACGAAAGGGGCAGATACGCAGTATTTT. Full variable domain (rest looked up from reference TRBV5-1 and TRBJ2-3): KAGVTQTPRYLIKTRGQQVTLSCSPISGHRSVSWYQQTPGQGLQFLFEYFSETQRNKGNFPGRFSGRQFSNSRSEMNVSTLELGDSALYLCASTSGTKGADTQYFGPGTRLTVL.

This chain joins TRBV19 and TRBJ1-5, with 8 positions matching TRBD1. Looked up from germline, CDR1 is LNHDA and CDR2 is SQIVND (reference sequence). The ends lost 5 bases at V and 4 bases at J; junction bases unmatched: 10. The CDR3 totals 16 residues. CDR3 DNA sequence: TGTGCCAGTAGTGGTAGGGCAGGGGGCTGGAATCAGCCCCAGCATTTT. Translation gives CASSGRAGGWNQPQHF.

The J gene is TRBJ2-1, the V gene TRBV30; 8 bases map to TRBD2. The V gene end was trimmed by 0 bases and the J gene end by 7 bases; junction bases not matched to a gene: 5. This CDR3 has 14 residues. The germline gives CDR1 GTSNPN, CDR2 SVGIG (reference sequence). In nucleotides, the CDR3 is TGTGCCTGGAGTGTAACTAGCGGAAGGAATGAGCAGTTCTTC. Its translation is CAWSVTSGRNEQFF.

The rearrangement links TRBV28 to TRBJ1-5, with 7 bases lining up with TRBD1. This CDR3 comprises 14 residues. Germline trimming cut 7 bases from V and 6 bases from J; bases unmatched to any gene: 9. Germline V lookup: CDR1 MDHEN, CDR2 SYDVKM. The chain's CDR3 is CASNQQGKGQPQHF. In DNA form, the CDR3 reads TGTGCCAGCAATCAACAGGGGAAAGGTCAGCCCCAGCATTTT.

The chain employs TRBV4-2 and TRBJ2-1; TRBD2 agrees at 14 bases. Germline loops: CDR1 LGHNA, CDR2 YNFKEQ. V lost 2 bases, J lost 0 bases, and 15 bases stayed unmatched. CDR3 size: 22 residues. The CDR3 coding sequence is TGTGCCAGCAGCCAACCCCGCCAAGGGACAGGGACTAGCGGGAGCTCCTACAATGAGCAGTTCTTC. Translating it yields CASSQPRQGTGTSGSSYNEQFF.

The CDR3 loop reads CASSLFGQGTGSNQPQHF. As DNA, the CDR3 is TGTGCCAGCAGCTTATTCGGCCAGGGCACTGGTAGCAATCAGCCCCAGCATTTT. The chain employs TRBV7-2 and TRBJ1-5; TRBD1 is a possible D gene (5 bases). V was cut by 2 bases and J by 0 bases, with 17 bases left in between. In germline, CDR1 is SGHTA, CDR2 FQGNSA. The CDR3 has 18 residues. The whole variable domain, remainder taken from reference TRBV7-2 and TRBJ1-5, is GAGVSQSPSNKVTEKGKDVELRCDPISGHTALYWYRQSLGQGLEFLIYFQGNSAPDKSGLPSDRFSAERTGGSVSTLTIQRTQQEDSAVYLCASSLFGQGTGSNQPQHFGDGTRLSIL.

CDR3 sequence reads: CAWSVRQGIQPQHF. The CDR3 nucleotides are TGTGCCTGGAGTGTACGGCAGGGTATTCAGCCCCAGCATTTT. V usage is TRBV30 and J usage is TRBJ1-5; perhaps TRBD1 as D (5 bases). The CDR3 covers 14 residues. Germline V gene data show CDR1 as GTSNPN and CDR2 as SVGIG (reference sequence). V was clipped by 0 bases and J by 6 bases, with 12 bases between them.

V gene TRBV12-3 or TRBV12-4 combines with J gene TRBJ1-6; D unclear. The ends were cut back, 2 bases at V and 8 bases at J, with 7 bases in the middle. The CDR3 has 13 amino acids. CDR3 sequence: CASSLKSDSPLHF. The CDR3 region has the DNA TGTGCCAGCAGTTTAAAGTCGGATTCACCCCTCCACTTT.

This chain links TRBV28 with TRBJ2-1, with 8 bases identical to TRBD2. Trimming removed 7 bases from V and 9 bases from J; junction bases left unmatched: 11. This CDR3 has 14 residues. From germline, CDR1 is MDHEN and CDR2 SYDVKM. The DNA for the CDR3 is TGTGCCAGCATCCCAGCGGGAGCTTTTAGTGAGCAGTTCTTC. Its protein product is CASIPAGAFSEQFF.

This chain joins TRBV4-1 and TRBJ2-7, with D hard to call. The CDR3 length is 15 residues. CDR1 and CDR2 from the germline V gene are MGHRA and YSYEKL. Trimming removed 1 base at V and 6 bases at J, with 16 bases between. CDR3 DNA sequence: TGCGCCAGCAGCCAAGGCTCCGGGTACCCTGGCGAGCAGTACTTC. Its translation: CASSQGSGYPGEQYF.

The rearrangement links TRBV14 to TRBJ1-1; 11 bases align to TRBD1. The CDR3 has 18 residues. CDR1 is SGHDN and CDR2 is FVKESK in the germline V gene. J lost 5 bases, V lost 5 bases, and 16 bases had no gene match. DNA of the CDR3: TGTGCCAGCAGCGCACGGACAGGGGGCCGAGGGGGCCGAACTGAAGCTTTCTTT. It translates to CASSARTGGRGGRTEAFF.

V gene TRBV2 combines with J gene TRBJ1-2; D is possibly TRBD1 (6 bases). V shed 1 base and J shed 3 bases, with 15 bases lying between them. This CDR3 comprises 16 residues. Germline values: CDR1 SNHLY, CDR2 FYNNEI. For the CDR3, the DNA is TGTGCCAGCAGTGAAGGGGGGACACAGGGTTACTATGGCTACACCTTC. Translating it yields CASSEGGTQGYYGYTF. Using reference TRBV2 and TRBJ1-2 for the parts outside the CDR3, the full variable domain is EPEVTQTPSHQVTQMGQEVILRCVPISNHLYFYWYRQILGQKVEFLVSFYNNEISEKSEIFDDQFSVERPDGSNFTLKIRSTKLEDSAMYFCASSEGGTQGYYGYTFGSGTRLTVV.

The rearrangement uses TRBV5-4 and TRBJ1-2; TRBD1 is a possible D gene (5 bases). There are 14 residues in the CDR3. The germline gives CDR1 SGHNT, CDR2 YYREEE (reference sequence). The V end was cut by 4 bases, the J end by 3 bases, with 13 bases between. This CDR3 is CASSPVGVDYGYTF. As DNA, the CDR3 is TGTGCCAGCAGCCCTGTGGGGGTCGACTATGGCTACACCTTC.

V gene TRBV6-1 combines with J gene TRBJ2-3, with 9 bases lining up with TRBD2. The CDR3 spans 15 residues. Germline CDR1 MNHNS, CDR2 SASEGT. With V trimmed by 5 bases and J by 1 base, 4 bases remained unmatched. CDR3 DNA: TGTGCCAGCAGTCCCCGGACTAGCGGCACAGATACGCAGTATTTT. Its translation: CASSPRTSGTDTQYF.

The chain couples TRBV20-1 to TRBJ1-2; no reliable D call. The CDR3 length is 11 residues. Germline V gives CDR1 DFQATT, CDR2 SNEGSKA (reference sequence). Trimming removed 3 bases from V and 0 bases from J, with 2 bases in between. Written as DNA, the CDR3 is TGCAGTGCTAGTGCTAACTATGGCTACACCTTC. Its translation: CSASANYGYTF.

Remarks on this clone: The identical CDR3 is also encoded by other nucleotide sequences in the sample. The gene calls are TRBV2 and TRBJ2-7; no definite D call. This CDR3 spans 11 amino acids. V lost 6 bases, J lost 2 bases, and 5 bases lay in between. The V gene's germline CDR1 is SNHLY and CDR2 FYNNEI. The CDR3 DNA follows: TGTGCCAGCAGCGCCACCTACGAGCAGTACTTC. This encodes CASSATYEQYF.

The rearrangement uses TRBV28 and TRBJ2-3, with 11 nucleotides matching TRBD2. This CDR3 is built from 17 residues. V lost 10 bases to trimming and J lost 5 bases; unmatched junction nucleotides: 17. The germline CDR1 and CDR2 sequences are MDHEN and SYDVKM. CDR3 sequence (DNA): TGTGCCACCTGGGGGGTGGTAGCGGGAGGGCCGGGAGATACGCAGTATTTT. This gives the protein CATWGVVAGGPGDTQYF.

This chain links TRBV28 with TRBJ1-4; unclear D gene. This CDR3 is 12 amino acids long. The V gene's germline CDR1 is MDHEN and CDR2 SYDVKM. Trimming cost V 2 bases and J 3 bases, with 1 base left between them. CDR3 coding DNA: TGTGCCAGCAGTTTACCTAATGAAAAACTGTTTTTT. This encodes CASSLPNEKLFF.

CDR3 in amino acids: CASSQEWGEQYF. In DNA, the CDR3 is TGCGCCAGCAGCCAAGAGTGGGGCGAGCAGTACTTC. The J gene is TRBJ2-7, the V gene TRBV10-1; D is undetermined. The CDR3 sequence is 12 residues long. Germline assignment: CDR1 WNHNN and CDR2 SYGVQD (reference sequence). V lost 6 bases, J lost 6 bases, and 12 bases lay in between.

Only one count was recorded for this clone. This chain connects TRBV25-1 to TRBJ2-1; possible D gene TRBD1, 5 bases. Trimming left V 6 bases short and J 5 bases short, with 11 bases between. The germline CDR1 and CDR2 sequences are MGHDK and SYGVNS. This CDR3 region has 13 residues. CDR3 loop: CASRNSRDNEQFF. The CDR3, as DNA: TGTGCCAGCAGGAACTCCAGGGACAATGAGCAGTTCTTC.

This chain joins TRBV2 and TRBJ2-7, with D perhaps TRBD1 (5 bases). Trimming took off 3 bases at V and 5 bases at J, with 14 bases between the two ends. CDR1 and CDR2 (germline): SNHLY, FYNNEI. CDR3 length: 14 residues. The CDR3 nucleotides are TGTGCCAGCAGTGATGGGCAGGGAATCAACGAGCAGTACTTC. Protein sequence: CASSDGQGINEQYF.

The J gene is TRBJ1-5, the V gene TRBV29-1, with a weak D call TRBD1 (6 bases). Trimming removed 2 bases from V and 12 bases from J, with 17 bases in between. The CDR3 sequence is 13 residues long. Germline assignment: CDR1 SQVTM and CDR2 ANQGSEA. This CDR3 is CSVELGTGRNQHF. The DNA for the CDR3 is TGCAGCGTTGAACTCGGAACAGGGAGGAACCAGCATTTT.

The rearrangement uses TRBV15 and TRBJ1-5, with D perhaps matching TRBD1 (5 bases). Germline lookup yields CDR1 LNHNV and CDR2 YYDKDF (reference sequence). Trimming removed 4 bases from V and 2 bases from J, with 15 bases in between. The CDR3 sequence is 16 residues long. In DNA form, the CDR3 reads TGTGCCACCAGCACCTCCACATGGGGGGGCAATCAGCCCCAGCATTTT. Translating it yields CATSTSTWGGNQPQHF.

The CDR3 protein is CASSGPPGDPFVAKNIQYF. Written as DNA, the CDR3 is TGTGCCAGCAGTGGCCCGCCAGGGGACCCCTTCGTAGCCAAAAACATTCAGTACTTC. The chain joins TRBV2 to TRBJ2-4; possible D gene TRBD1, 6 bases. The germline CDR1 and CDR2 sequences are SNHLY and FYNNEI. The CDR3 totals 19 residues. V shed 4 bases and J shed 0 bases, with 22 bases lying between them. The entire variable domain, with the rest obtained from reference TRBV2 and TRBJ2-4, is as follows: EPEVTQTPSHQVTQMGQEVILRCVPISNHLYFYWYRQILGQKVEFLVSFYNNEISEKSEIFDDQFSVERPDGSNFTLKIRSTKLEDSAMYFCASSGPPGDPFVAKNIQYFGAGTRLSVL.

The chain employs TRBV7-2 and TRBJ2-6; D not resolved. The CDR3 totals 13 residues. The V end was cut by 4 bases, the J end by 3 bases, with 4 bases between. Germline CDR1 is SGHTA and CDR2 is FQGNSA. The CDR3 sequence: CASSSVGANVLTF. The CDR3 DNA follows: TGTGCCAGCAGCTCTGTTGGGGCCAACGTCCTGACTTTC.